This T cell receptor (beta chain) was obtained from a study of radiation and T cells in renal cell carcinoma. This clone was detected once. Its antigen is undetermined. Regarding the study as a whole: Top tumor clonotypes rose in blood 2 weeks post-radiation, then contracted.

Libraries were prepared by immunoSEQ multiplex PCR; TCRdb keeps only in-frame clonotypes and omits some of them. The top ten hold about 33% of the sample, which has about 49,000 clones, around 83% seen once. V was cut by 0 bases and J by 7 bases, with 13 bases left in between. This CDR3 region has 15 residues. Germline V gene data show CDR1 as SGHDT and CDR2 as YYEEEE. Time point specified: baseline pretreatment blood. Treatment reported: 15 Gy SBRT to primary tumor, nephrectomy 4 weeks later. The patient's renal cell carcinoma had clear cell pathology. The specimen comprised blood, sampled from a patient whose treatment included radiotherapy and nephrectomy. This sequence originates from a woman aged 65 to 85 with renal cell carcinoma. This chain links TRBV5-6 with TRBJ1-4, with D tentatively TRBD1 (6 bases). CDR3 in amino acids: CASSLASGAAEKLFF. In nucleotides, the CDR3 is TGTGCCAGCAGCTTGGCCTCAGGGGCAGCTGAAAAACTGTTTTTT.